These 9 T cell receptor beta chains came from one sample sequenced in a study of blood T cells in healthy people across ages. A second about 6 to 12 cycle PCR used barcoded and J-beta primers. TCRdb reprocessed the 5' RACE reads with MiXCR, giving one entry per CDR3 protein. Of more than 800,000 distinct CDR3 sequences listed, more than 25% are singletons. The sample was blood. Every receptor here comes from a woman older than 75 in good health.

Written as DNA, the CDR3 is TGCAGTGCCGAATCCGGGACTAGCGGGGAAGAGACCCAGTACTTC. It is translated as CSAESGTSGEETQYF. The rearrangement links TRBV20-1 to TRBJ2-5; 13 positions match TRBD2. Trimming cost V 6 bases and J 3 bases; bases outside gene matches: 7. The CDR3 has 15 amino acids. Germline loops: CDR1 DFQATT, CDR2 SNEGSKA (reference sequence).

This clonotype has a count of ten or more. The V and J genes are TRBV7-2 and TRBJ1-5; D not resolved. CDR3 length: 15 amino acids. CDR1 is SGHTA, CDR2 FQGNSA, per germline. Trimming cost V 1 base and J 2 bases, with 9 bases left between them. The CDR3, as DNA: TGTGCCAGCAGCTTAGACAACGTTGGCAATCAGCCCCAGCATTTT. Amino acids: CASSLDNVGNQPQHF.

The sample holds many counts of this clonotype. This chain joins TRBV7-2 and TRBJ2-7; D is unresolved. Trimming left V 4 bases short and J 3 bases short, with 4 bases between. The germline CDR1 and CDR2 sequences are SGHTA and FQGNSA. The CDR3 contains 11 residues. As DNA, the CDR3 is TGTGCCAGCAGCTCTCACTACGAGCAGTACTTC. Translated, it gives CASSSHYEQYF.

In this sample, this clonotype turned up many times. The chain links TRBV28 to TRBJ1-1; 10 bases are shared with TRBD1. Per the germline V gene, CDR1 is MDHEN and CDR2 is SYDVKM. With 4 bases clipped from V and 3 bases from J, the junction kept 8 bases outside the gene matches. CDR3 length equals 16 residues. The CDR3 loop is CASSSIPGTGDTEAFF. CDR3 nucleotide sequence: TGTGCCAGCAGTTCGATTCCCGGGACAGGGGACACTGAAGCTTTCTTT. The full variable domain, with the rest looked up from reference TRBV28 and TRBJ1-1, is DVKVTQSSRYLVKRTGEKVFLECVQDMDHENMFWYRQDPGLGLRLIYFSYDVKMKEKGDIPEGYSVSREKKERFSLILESASTNQTSMYLCASSSIPGTGDTEAFFGQGTRLTVV.

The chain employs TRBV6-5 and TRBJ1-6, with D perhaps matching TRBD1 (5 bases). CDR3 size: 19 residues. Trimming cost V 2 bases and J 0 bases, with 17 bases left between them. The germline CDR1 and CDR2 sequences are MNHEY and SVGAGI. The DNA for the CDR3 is TGTGCCAGCAGTTACGGAAGGACACATTGGGGCTCCTATAATTCACCCCTCCACTTT. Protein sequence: CASSYGRTHWGSYNSPLHF.

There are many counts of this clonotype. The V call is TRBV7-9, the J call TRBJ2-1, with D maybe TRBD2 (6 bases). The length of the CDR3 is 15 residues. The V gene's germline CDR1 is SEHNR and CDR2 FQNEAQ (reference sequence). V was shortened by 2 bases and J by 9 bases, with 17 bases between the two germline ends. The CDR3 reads CASSLRGAGSGEQFF. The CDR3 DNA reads TGTGCCAGCAGCTTAAGAGGGGCGGGGAGCGGTGAGCAGTTCTTC. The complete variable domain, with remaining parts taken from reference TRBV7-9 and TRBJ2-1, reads DTGVSQNPRHKITKRGQNVTFRCDPISEHNRLYWYRQTLGQGPEFLTYFQNEAQLEKSRLLSDRFSAERPKGSFSTLEIQRTEQGDSAMYLCASSLRGAGSGEQFFGPGTRLTVL.

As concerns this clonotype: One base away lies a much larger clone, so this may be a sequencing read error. CDR3 region: CASSQDRSGSCWGYTF. The CDR3 coding sequence is TGCGCCAGCAGCCAAGATCGTTCAGGGTCCTGTTGGGGCTACACCTTC. The chain combines TRBV4-3 with TRBJ1-2; TRBD1 might be the D (5 bases). This CDR3 contains 16 residues. Germline CDR1 and CDR2: LGHNA and YSLEER. V lost 0 bases and J 8 bases, leaving 19 bases between the germline ends.

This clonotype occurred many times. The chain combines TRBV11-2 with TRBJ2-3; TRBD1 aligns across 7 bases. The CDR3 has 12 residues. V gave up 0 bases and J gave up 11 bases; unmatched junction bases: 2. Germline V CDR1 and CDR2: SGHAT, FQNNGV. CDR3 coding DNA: TGTGCCAGCAGCTTAGATAACAGGGGGCAGTATTTT. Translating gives CASSLDNRGQYF.

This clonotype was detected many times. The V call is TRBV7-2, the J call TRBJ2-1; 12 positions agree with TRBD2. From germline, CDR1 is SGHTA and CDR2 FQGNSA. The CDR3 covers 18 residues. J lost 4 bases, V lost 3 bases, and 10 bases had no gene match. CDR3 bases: TGTGCCAGCAGCTTCAGGACTAGCGGGGCTCGACTTTACAATGAGCAGTTCTTC. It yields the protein CASSFRTSGARLYNEQFF.